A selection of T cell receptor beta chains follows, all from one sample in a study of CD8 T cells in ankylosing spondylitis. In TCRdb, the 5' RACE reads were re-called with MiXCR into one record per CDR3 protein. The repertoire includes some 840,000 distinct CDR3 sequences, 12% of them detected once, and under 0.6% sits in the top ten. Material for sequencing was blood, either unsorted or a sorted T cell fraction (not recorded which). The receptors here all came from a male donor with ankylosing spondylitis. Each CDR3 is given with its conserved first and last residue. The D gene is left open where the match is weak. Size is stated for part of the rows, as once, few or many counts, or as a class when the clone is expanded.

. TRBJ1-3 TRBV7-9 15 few CASSPAGALGNTIYF TGTGCCAGCAGCCCGGCGGGGGCTCTTGGAAACACCATATATTTT
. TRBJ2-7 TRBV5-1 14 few CASSSAGTPYEQYF TGCGCCAGCAGTTCGGCCGGGACCCCTTACGAGCAGTACTTC
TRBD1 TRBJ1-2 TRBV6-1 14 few CASSPGQGGGGYTF TGTGCCAGCAGCCCGGGACAGGGGGGTGGCGGCTACACCTTC
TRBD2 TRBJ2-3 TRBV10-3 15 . CAISDVKRESDTQYF TGTGCCATCAGTGATGTCAAGCGGGAGTCAGATACGCAGTATTTT
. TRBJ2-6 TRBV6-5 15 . CASSSTSGGANVLTF TGTGCCAGCAGTTCCACCTCTGGGGGGGCCAACGTCCTGACTTTC
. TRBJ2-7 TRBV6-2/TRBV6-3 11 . CASSSFVEQYF TGTGCCAGCAGTAGTTTCGTCGAGCAGTACTTC
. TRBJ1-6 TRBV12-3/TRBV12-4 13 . CASSTQGNSPLHF TGTGCCAGCTCGACGCAGGGTAATTCACCCCTCCACTTT
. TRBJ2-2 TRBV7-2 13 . CASSFVLPGELFF TGTGCCAGCAGCTTCGTCCTCCCCGGGGAGCTGTTTTTT
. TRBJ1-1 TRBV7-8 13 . CASSKDLNTEAFF TGTGCCAGCAGCAAGGACCTGAACACTGAAGCTTTCTTT
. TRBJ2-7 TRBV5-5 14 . CASSVTRDSYEQYF TGTGCCAGCAGCGTGACGCGGGACAGTTACGAGCAGTACTTC
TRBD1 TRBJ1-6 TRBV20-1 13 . CSASRAGGDQVHF TGCAGTGCTAGTCGGGCAGGGGGGGACCAGGTCCACTTT
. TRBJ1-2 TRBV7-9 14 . CASSLSGSTYGYTF TGTGCCAGCAGCTTATCGGGCAGCACCTATGGCTACACCTTC
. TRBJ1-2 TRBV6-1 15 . CASSDGLRRGYGYTF TGTGCCAGCAGTGATGGACTCAGAAGAGGCTATGGCTACACCTTC
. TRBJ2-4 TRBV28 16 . CASSHPATEAKNIQYF TGTGCCAGCAGCCATCCCGCGACAGAGGCCAAAAACATTCAGTACTTC
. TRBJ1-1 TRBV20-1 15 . CSASPPAPGYTEAFF TGCAGTGCTAGCCCCCCGGCCCCTGGTTACACTGAAGCTTTCTTT
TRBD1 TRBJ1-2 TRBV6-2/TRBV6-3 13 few CASSGGQIYGYTF TGTGCCAGCAGCGGGGGACAGATCTATGGCTACACCTTC
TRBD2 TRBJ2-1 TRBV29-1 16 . CSVAGLAGVRRDEQFF TGCAGCGTTGCCGGACTAGCGGGGGTTAGGCGTGACGAGCAGTTCTTC
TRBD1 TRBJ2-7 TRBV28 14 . CASSSYRGPYEQYF TGTGCCAGCAGTTCTTACAGGGGCCCGTACGAGCAGTACTTC
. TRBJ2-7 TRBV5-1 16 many CASSLARDTSSYEQYF TGCGCCAGCAGCTTGGCGAGGGACACCAGCTCCTACGAGCAGTACTTC
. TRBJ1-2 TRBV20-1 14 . CSAATQYGGLGYTF TGCAGTGCTGCAACTCAATACGGGGGTTTAGGCTACACCTTC